This section outlines one T cell receptor (beta chain) sequence together with its context. The antigen remains unidentified. The source of the sample is a study of CD8 T cells in ankylosing spondylitis. The V gene's germline CDR1 is SGHKS and CDR2 YYEKEE (reference sequence). V was trimmed by 5 bases and J by 2 bases, leaving 10 bases between them. The CDR3 length is 14 residues. General observations from the study: Some motif variants had been reported before (in reactive arthritis synovial fluid and blood). Significant enrichment of disease-linked clones was reportedly seen in matched ankylosing spondylitis synovial fluid. Seven to nine highly homologous variants formed a TCR beta motif that appeared characteristic of ankylosing spondylitis blood.

Quantitative molecular-barcoded 5'-RACE generated the TCR beta libraries. TCRdb analysed the 5' RACE reads with MiXCR anew, one entry per CDR3 protein. This table has around 280,000 distinct CDR3 sequences, approximately 20% appearing once. The chain couples TRBV5-5 to TRBJ2-2; D gene uncertain. The receptor comes from a male donor with ankylosing spondylitis or in good health (not recorded which). Sequencing was carried out using blood, either unsorted or a sorted T cell fraction (not recorded which). The CDR3 nucleotides are TGTGCCAGCAGATCGGACCTAAACACCGGGGAGCTGTTTTTT. Protein product: CASRSDLNTGELFF.